This TCR beta chain was recovered during a study of blood T cell repertoires in COVID-19. Study information: Sources were T cells, B-cell-depleted T cells, or PBMCs; the material itself was cDNA or gDNA.

Clones were read by immunoSEQ multiplex PCR, and TCRdb kept only the in-frame ones, dropping some. The sample includes fewer than 500,000 clones, about 87% of them seen just once. CDR1 is SGHVS, CDR2 FQNEAQ, per germline. CDR3 length: 16 residues. Trimming shortened V by 6 bases and J by 4 bases, and 21 bases separated the two germline ends. The receptor was isolated from a man aged 30 to 39 who had recovered from COVID-19. Sequenced material: PBMCs or T cells enriched from blood (not recorded which). The gene calls are TRBV7-8 and TRBJ1-2; tentatively, D is TRBD1 (5 bases). Here the CDR3 reads CASRQEEGLFGYGYTF. Written as DNA, the CDR3 is TGTGCCAGCAGACAGGAGGAGGGCCTCTTTGGCTATGGCTACACCTTC.